These T cell receptor beta chains were read from a single sample in a study of blood T cell repertoires in COVID-19. Here immunoSEQ multiplex PCR was the method, and the copy in TCRdb shows in-frame clones only, minus some. This table holds about 140,000 clones, about 79% found once. The material sequenced was peripheral blood. Receptor source: a man in his sixties with active or convalescent COVID-19. Both conserved end residues are part of each CDR3. Fields, in order: clone size, V gene, D gene, J gene, CDR3 DNA, CDR3 protein. A D gene is named only where the DNA matches it firmly. The size of a clone is reported for some rows only, either as once, few or many, or as a class for expanded clones.

once	TRBV4-2	TRBD2	TRBJ2-3	TGTGCCAGCAGCCACACGGGACTAGCGGGGGGTACGCAGTATTTT	CASSHTGLAGGTQYF
.	TRBV4-1	TRBD1	TRBJ2-1	TGCGCCAGCAGCCAGGCGACAGGGGGGAACCACAATGAGCAGTTCTTC	CASSQATGGNHNEQFF
.	TRBV7-8	.	TRBJ2-3	TGTGCCAGCAGCCCCAGGGGTGGTACGCAGTATTTT	CASSPRGGTQYF
.	TRBV18	.	TRBJ1-4	TGTGCCAGCTCCCCTGGGAGGGGAGAAAAACTGTTTTTT	CASSPGRGEKLFF
.	TRBV5-1	.	TRBJ1-2	TGCGCCAGCAGCTTGGGATCCGGGGGGCTAACTGGCTACACCTTC	CASSLGSGGLTGYTF
.	TRBV4-1	.	TRBJ1-2	TGCGCCAGCAGCCAAGCAGGTGGCTATGGCTACACCTTC	CASSQAGGYGYTF
.	TRBV2	TRBD1	TRBJ2-1	TGTGCCAGCAGTAGCGAGGGACAGAATTACAATGAGCAGTTCTTC	CASSSEGQNYNEQFF
.	TRBV15	.	TRBJ2-5	TGTGCCACCAGCAGAGTCAAGCGGCAAGAGACCCAGTACTTC	CATSRVKRQETQYF
.	TRBV19	.	TRBJ2-2	TGTGCCAGTACCCAGTGGAACACCGGGGAGCTGTTTTTT	CASTQWNTGELFF
.	TRBV6-5	.	TRBJ2-3	TGTGCCAGCAGTTACTACTTCACAGATACGCAGTATTTT	CASSYYFTDTQYF